A selection of T cell receptor beta chains follows, all from one sample in a study of T-cell memory formation after mild COVID-19. TCRdb reanalysed the 5' RACE reads using MiXCR and keeps one entry per CDR3 protein. The sample consists of some 120,000 distinct CDR3 sequences, approximately 15% of them appearing once. The material sequenced was PBMCs or a T cell subset sorted from them (not recorded which). These receptors originate from a man between 18 and 29 years old who had mild COVID-19 (a few samples of this study predate the infection). Cell type and time point are not known. Each CDR3 is given with its conserved first and last residue. D genes are given only for firm matches. Clone size appears in some rows only: once, few, many, or a class for an expanded clone.

>-|-|TRBV7-2|TRBJ2-1
TGTGCCAGCAGCTTGCCGCCAGCGGGTGAGCAGTTCTTC
CASSLPPAGEQFF
>TRBD2|few|TRBV7-3|TRBJ2-5
TGTGCCAGCAGCTTAACTTCTGGCGGGGGGCAGGGGACCCAGTACTTC
CASSLTSGGGQGTQYF
>-|many|TRBV6-2/TRBV6-3|TRBJ2-2
TGTGCCAGCCGGGGCCGGGACACCGGGGAGCTGTTTTTT
CASRGRDTGELFF
>TRBD2|few|TRBV25-1|TRBJ2-7
TGTGCCAGCAGTGGGCCTCTAGCGGGGAGCTACGAGCAGTACTTC
CASSGPLAGSYEQYF
>TRBD2|-|TRBV20-1|TRBJ2-1
TGCAGTGTGGCGGGGGGGCCCAGGATTCATGAGCAGTTCTTC
CSVAGGPRIHEQFF
>-|-|TRBV20-1|TRBJ2-5
TGCAGTGCTAGAGCAAGGGAGACCCAGTACTTC
CSARARETQYF
>-|few|TRBV5-6|TRBJ1-5
TGTGCCAGCAGCTTGGGGGAGGGGCCCCAGCATTTT
CASSLGEGPQHF
>-|few|TRBV20-1|TRBJ2-3
TGCAGTGCTAGATTTCGCGGGCGGGCGACAGATACGCAGTATTTT
CSARFRGRATDTQYF
>-|few|TRBV7-3|TRBJ2-3
TGTGCCAGCAGCTTAAGGGGGCGTGAAGATACGCAGTATTTT
CASSLRGREDTQYF
>TRBD1|few|TRBV7-6|TRBJ1-2
TGTGCCAGCAGCCCCTTTGAGGGGGCGCATGGCTACACCTTC
CASSPFEGAHGYTF
>-|-|TRBV12-3/TRBV12-4|TRBJ1-5
TGTGCCAGCAGTTTGGGGGCTTACAACAATCAGCCCCAGCATTTT
CASSLGAYNNQPQHF
>-|-|TRBV5-1|TRBJ2-3
TGCGCCAGCAGCTTCCAGAACCCCAACACAAGAGATACGCAGTATTTT
CASSFQNPNTRDTQYF
>TRBD1|few|TRBV7-9|TRBJ2-2
TGTGCCAGCAGCCGAAGACAGGGTTGGAACACCGGGGAGCTGTTTTTT
CASSRRQGWNTGELFF
>-|few|TRBV4-2|TRBJ2-3
TGTGCCAGCAGCCAAGATGGGGGGACAGATACGCAGTATTTT
CASSQDGGTDTQYF
>-|-|TRBV5-1|TRBJ2-5
TGCGCCAGCAGCTGGCGGGGGCCGGGAGAGACCCAGTACTTC
CASSWRGPGETQYF
>-|-|TRBV7-6|TRBJ2-3
TGTGCCAGCAGCTTAGATGGGGGCTTGGCAGATACGCAGTATTTT
CASSLDGGLADTQYF
>TRBD1|few|TRBV4-2|TRBJ2-7
TGTGCCAGCAGGTCAGGGGGCGCGCTATCATACGAGCAGTACTTC
CASRSGGALSYEQYF
>-|few|TRBV15|TRBJ1-2
TGTGCCACCAGCTTAACAGCGTTCTATGGCTACACCTTC
CATSLTAFYGYTF
>-|few|TRBV7-8|TRBJ1-5
TGTGCCAGCAGCACGTTAGGAGGGTCGAGCAATCAGCCCCAGCATTTT
CASSTLGGSSNQPQHF
>-|few|TRBV6-5|TRBJ2-7
TGTGCCAGCAGTTACTCGAAAGGGTCTAGCCACGAGCAGTACTTC
CASSYSKGSSHEQYF
>-|many|TRBV4-3|TRBJ2-7
TGCGCCAGCAGCCAAGATTTAATTACCGGGACGGCTTCCTACGAGCAGTACTTC
CASSQDLITGTASYEQYF
>-|once|TRBV12-3/TRBV12-4|TRBJ2-5
TGTGCCAGCAGTTTCCGGACCACTGAAGAGACCCAGTACTTC
CASSFRTTEETQYF
>-|few|TRBV7-2|TRBJ2-2
TGTGCCAGCAGCTTGCACTCTGGGACCGGGGAGCTGTTTTTT
CASSLHSGTGELFF
>-|-|TRBV5-1|TRBJ1-1
TGCGCCAGCAGCTTGGAGGGCAGTACTGAAGCTTTCTTT
CASSLEGSTEAFF
>-|few|TRBV7-2|TRBJ2-5
TGTGCCAGCAGCTTACGGGAGGAGACCCAGTACTTC
CASSLREETQYF
>TRBD1|-|TRBV6-6|TRBJ1-6
TGTGCCAGCAACAATCAGGGGGCAGAGTCACCCCTCCACTTT
CASNNQGAESPLHF
>TRBD1|few|TRBV19|TRBJ1-1
TGTGCCAGTAGGGAGGGGGCGGGGGCTACGAACACTGAAGCTTTCTTT
CASREGAGATNTEAFF